This T cell receptor (beta chain) came from a study of early T cells in non-severe SARS-CoV-2 infection (dated by TCRdb to the early 2020s). Regarding the research as a whole: Because TCR sequencing relied on bulk RNA taken from unsorted whole blood, pairing of alpha and beta chains was not possible.

As regards this clonotype: Its antigen is still unknown. Base qualities are missing; no much larger clone stands one base away.

Cut back by 3 bases and 0 bases, the V and J ends lie 15 bases apart. The CDR3, cysteine through phenylalanine, is 16 amino acids long. Only the CDR3 part of the read is kept: 48 bases, read in frame from the first base. Set within a cohort of healthcare workers in London, UK, this nested case-control study involved weekly PCR testing of nasopharyngeal swabs along with blood sampling. Between 23 and 31 March 2020, the week of the UK lockdown, healthcare workers were enrolled and then followed up weekly for as long as 16 weeks. The library was obtained by 5' RACE. Sequencer: NextSeq 500. To correct for sequencing error and PCR bias, the TCR library protocol tagged individual cDNA molecules with unique molecular identifiers. Both TCR alpha and beta chains were sequenced, and tight co-correlation was observed between alpha and beta sequence abundances in each sample. In the original analysis: Decombinator V4 was used to annotate TCR sequences for V gene, J gene and CDR3. Expanded TCRs were defined as changing significantly between any two time points under a Poisson model with p below 0.0001. Abundances of TCRs were expressed as counts per million after normalisation to the total number of TCRs sequenced in each sample. TRAV1-2 paired with TRAJ12, TRAJ20 or TRAJ33 defined MAIT TCRs, while TRAV10 paired with TRAJ18 defined iNKT TCRs. A search of VDJdb, accessed on 1 November 2021, was run for TCRs annotated to CMV, EBV and SARS-CoV-2, with TCRs annotated for multiple antigens excluded. Through fastp at Q25 and MiXCR, TCRdb rebuilt clones from the public reads, retaining in-frame beta chains. Merged by CDR3 protein, the rows form single entries marked with the most common genes and DNA. The V and J calls were determined by TCRdb, not by the authors. The sample table lists roughly 43,000 distinct CDR3 sequences, 5% to 6.5% of them with a count of one. 5% to 6.5% of the sample rests with the top ten.

General findings and caveats noted by the study authors: Matching against VDJdb was skewed toward anti-spike CD8 responses, likely underestimated virus-specific expansions, and missed private and CD4 specificities.

The sequence was obtained from an adult who was a healthcare worker with PCR-confirmed SARS-CoV-2 infection or an uninfected control (not recorded which). The receptor chain draws on TRBV12-3 or TRBV12-4 and TRBJ2-7; the D segment is perhaps TRBD1 or TRBD2, each sharing 5 matched bases. Specimen: whole blood, collected at baseline. The CDR3 region: CASSFGLGPNSYEQYF. In nucleotides, the sequence is TGTGCCAGCAGTTTCGGACTGGGACCGAACTCCTACGAGCAGTACTTC.